This TCR beta chain comes out of a study of Tregs in tolerant kidney transplant recipients. About the research overall: An approximately three-day belatacept mixed lymphocyte reaction, sometimes plus 5-day graft donor restimulation, preceded CD4+CD25+CD127- sorting. Antibodies separated recipient from donor cells. Study-level results: The most relevant donor-specific Treg TCRbeta repertoire apparently came from expansion with activated donor B cells. Findings come from small patient numbers and require larger validation.

This clone was recorded only once. Its antigen is unknown. The CDR3 extends over 15 amino acids. The V and J ends lost 4 bases and 8 bases, in that order; junction bases with no gene match: 5. Germline V CDR1 and CDR2: MGHRA, YSYEKL. Sequenced by immunoSEQ multiplex PCR; TCRdb stores in-frame clones only, minus some. The sample carries 30,000 to 35,000 clones, about four fifths recorded once. Sequenced material: Tregs from blood cultured with allogeneic cells. The TCR originated in a human donor in good health. This chain joins TRBV4-1 and TRBJ1-4; 12 positions agree with TRBD1. The CDR3, as DNA: TGCGCCAGCAGCCTGGGACAGGGGGCTCGGGAAAAACTGTTTTTT. Translating it yields CASSLGQGAREKLFF.